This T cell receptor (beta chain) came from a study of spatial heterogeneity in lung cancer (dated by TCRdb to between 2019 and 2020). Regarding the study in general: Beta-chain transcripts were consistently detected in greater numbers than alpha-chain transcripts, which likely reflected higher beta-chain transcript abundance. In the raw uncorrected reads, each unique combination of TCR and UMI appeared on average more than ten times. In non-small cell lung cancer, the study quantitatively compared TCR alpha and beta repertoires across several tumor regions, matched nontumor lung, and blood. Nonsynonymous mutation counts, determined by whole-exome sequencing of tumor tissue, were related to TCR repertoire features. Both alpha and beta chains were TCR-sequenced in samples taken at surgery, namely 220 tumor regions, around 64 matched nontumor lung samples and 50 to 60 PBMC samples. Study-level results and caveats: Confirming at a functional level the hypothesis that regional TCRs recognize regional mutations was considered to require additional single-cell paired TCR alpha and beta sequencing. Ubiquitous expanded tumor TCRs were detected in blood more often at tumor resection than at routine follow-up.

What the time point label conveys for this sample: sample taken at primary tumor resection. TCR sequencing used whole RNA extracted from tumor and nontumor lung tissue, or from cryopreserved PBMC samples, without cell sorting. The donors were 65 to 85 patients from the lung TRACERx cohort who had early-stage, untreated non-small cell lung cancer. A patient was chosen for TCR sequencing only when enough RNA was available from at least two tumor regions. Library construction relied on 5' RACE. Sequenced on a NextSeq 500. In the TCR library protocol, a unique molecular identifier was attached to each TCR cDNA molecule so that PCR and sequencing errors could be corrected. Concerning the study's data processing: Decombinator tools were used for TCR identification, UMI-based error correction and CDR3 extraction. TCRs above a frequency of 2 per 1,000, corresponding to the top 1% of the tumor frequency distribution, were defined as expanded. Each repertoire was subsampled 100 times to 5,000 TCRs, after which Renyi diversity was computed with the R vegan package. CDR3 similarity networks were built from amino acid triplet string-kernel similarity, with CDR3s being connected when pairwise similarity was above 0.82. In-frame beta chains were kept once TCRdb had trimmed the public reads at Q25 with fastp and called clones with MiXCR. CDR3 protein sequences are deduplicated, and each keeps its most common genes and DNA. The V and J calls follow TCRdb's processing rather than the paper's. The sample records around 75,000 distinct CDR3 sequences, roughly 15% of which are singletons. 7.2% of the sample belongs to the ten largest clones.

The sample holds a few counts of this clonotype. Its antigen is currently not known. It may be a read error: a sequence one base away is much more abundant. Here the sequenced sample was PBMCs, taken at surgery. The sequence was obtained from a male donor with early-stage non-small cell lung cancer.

CDR3 loop: CASSQRGTEAFF. The bases read TGTGCCAGCAGCCAGAGGGGCACTGAAGCTTTCTTT. The sequence is built from TRBV3-1 and TRBJ1-1, and perhaps TRBD1 as D gene, on 5 matching bases. CDR1 and CDR2 are drawn from the germline V gene (reference sequence): LGHDT, YNNKEL. V is cut by 3 bases and J by 4 bases, and the space between the germline ends is 6 bases. Taken from cysteine to phenylalanine, the CDR3 has 12 residues. Solely the CDR3 DNA is kept, with 36 bases framed from the first base.